This TCR beta chain appears in the sequencing data of a study of CD8 T cells in ankylosing spondylitis. General study results and limits: A TCR beta motif of about eight highly homologous variants seemed to mark ankylosing spondylitis blood. According to the report, clones linked to the disease were significantly enriched in matched synovial fluid samples taken from ankylosing spondylitis patients.

Germline V gene lookup returns CDR1 KGHDR and CDR2 SFDVKD. Trimming took 7 bases from V and 2 from J, leaving 10 bases between them. This CDR3 comprises 13 residues. Remarks on this clonotype: As yet, its antigen is unknown.

TCR beta libraries were made by quantitative 5'-RACE with molecular barcodes. TCRdb called the 5' RACE reads again in MiXCR, with one record for every CDR3 protein. Of approximately 550,000 distinct CDR3 sequences listed, roughly 13% are singletons. Sequenced sample: blood, either unsorted or a sorted T cell fraction (not recorded which). This chain joins TRBV24-1 and TRBJ1-2, with D perhaps TRBD1 (5 bases). The sequence was collected from a male donor with ankylosing spondylitis. CDR3 residues: CATSPKGNYGYTF. The DNA for the CDR3 is TGTGCCACCAGCCCGAAGGGGAACTATGGCTACACCTTC.